This T cell receptor (beta chain) emerged from a study of blood T cells in healthy people across ages. Study findings and constraints: Among long-lived donors, naive CD4+ cells were more numerous and diversity higher than in aged donors. Roughly linearly, TCR beta diversity per million T cells fell as age increased.

Sample-barcoded 5' priming and a J-beta primer mix drove a second PCR of 7 to 11 cycles. TCRdb processed the 5' RACE reads anew with MiXCR; each CDR3 protein has one entry. The table has around 1,800,000 distinct CDR3 sequences, roughly 43% seen once. V trimming: 4 bases; J trimming: 0 bases; junction bases outside the gene matches: 4. This CDR3 has 15 amino acids. Germline-derived CDR1 and CDR2 are ENHRY and SYGVKD. This clonotype was recorded at least ten times. What it binds is unknown. The TCR sequence derives from a human donor in good health. The sample taken for sequencing was blood. The chain uses TRBV10-3 and TRBJ2-7; 9 positions match TRBD1. CDR3 in DNA: TGTGCCATCAGTGGTGGACAGGGGAGCTCCTACGAGCAGTACTTC. It translates to CAISGGQGSSYEQYF.